The source of this TCR beta chain is a study of T cell responses to AZD1222 COVID-19 vaccine. Overall study findings and caveats: Spike-specific TCR breadth and depth went up after people got two AZD1222 doses. Nearly half of the spike-specific TCRs reportedly recognize variant regions that carry no mutations.

Pooled samples include second doses given at about 4 or 12 weeks. As to this clone: What it binds is not known.

This table comes from immunoSEQ multiplex PCR, and its TCRdb copy is limited to in-frame clones, with some not included. Of approximately 120,000 clones detected, approximately 89% appear once; the ten largest clones hold roughly 4%. The sequence was obtained from an adult who received the AZD1222 COVID-19 vaccine. Here the sequenced sample was peripheral blood, taken 28 days after the second AZD1222 dose.

The CDR3 DNA sequence: TGTGCCAGCAGCGATCTGTATAATGAGCAGTTCTTC. Translated: CASSDLYNEQFF. The rearrangement joins TRBV5-5 to TRBJ2-1; no reliable D call. Trimming cost V 4 bases and J 7 bases, with 9 bases left between them. Germline values: CDR1 SGHKS, CDR2 YYEKEE (reference sequence). The CDR3 length is 12 residues.